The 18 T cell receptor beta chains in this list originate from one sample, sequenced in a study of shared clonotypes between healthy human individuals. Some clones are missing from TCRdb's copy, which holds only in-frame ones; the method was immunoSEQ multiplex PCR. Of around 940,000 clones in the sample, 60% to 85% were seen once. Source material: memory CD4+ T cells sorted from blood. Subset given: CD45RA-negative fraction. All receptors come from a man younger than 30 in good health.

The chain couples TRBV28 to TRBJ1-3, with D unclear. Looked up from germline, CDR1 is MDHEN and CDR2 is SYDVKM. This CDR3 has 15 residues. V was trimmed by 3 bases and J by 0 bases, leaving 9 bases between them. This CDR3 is CASSFSGISGNTIYF. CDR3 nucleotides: TGTGCCAGCAGTTTTAGCGGGATCTCTGGAAACACCATATATTTT. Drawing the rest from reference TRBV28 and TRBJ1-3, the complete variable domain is DVKVTQSSRYLVKRTGEKVFLECVQDMDHENMFWYRQDPGLGLRLIYFSYDVKMKEKGDIPEGYSVSREKKERFSLILESASTNQTSMYLCASSFSGISGNTIYFGEGSWLTVV.

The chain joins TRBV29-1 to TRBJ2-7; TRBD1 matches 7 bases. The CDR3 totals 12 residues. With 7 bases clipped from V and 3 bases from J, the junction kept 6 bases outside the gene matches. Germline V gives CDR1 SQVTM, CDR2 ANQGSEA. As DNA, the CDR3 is TGCAGCGGCTCGACAGGGATCTACGAGCAGTACTTC. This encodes CSGSTGIYEQYF.

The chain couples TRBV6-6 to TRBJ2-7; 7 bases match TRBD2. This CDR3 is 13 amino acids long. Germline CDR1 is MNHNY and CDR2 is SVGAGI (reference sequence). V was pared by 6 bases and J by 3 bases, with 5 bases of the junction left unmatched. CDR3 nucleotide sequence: TGTGCCAGCAGGGTCGCGGGGGACTACGAGCAGTACTTC. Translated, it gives CASRVAGDYEQYF.

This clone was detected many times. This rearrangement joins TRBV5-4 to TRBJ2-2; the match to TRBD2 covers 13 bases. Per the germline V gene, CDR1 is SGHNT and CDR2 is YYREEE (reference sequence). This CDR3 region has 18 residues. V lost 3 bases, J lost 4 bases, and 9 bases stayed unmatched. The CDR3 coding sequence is TGTGCCAGCAGCTGGAAGACTAGCGGGGGGCGAGGCACCGGGGAGCTGTTTTTT. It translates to CASSWKTSGGRGTGELFF.

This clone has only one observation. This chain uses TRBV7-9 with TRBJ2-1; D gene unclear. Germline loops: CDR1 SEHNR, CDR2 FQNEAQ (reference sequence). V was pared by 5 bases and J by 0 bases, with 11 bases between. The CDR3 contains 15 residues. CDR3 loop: CASSPLGDSYNEQFF. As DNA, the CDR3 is TGTGCCAGCAGCCCTCTTGGCGACTCCTACAATGAGCAGTTCTTC.

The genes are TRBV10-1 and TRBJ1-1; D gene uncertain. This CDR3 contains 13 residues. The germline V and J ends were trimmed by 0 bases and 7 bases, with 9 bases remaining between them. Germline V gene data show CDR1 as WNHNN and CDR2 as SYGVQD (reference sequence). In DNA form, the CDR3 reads TGCGCCAGCAGTGAGTCAGTGGCCGATGAAGCTTTCTTT. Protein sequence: CASSESVADEAFF.

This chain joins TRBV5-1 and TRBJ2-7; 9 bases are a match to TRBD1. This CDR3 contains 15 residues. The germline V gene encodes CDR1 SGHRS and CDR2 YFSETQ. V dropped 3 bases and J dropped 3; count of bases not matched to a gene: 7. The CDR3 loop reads CASSYGTGIGYEQYF. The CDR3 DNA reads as TGCGCCAGCAGCTATGGGACAGGGATTGGCTACGAGCAGTACTTC. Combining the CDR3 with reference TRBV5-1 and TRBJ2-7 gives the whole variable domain KAGVTQTPRYLIKTRGQQVTLSCSPISGHRSVSWYQQTPGQGLQFLFEYFSETQRNKGNFPGRFSGRQFSNSRSEMNVSTLELGDSALYLCASSYGTGIGYEQYFGPGTRLTVT.

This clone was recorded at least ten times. CDR3: CASARTVGYNYGYTF. The CDR3 bases are TGTGCTAGTGCTAGGACAGTGGGGTACAACTATGGCTACACCTTC. The chain recombines TRBV12-5 with TRBJ1-2; tentative D call: TRBD1 (6 bases). CDR1 LGHNT and CDR2 FRNRAP come from the germline V gene. The CDR3 sequence is 15 residues long. V lost 7 bases and J lost 2, with 17 bases in between.

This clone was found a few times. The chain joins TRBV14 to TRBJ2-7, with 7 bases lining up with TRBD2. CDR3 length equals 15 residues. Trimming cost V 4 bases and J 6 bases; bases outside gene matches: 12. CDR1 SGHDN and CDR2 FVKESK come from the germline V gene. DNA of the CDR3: TGTGCCAGCAGCCCCGCCCGGACTAGTATCTCCGAGCAGTACTTC. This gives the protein CASSPARTSISEQYF.

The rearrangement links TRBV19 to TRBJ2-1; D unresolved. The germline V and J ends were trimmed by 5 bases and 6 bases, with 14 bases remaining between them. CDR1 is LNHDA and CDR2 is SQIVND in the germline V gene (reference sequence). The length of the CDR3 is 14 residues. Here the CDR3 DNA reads TGTGCCAGTAGTGCCACCGGGCAAGGCAATGAGCAGTTCTTC. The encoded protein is CASSATGQGNEQFF.

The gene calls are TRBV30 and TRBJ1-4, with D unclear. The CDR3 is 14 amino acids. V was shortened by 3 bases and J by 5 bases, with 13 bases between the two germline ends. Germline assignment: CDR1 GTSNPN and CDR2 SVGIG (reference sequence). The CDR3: CAWSPTRANEKLFF. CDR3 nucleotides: TGTGCCTGGAGCCCGACGCGGGCAAATGAAAAACTGTTTTTT.

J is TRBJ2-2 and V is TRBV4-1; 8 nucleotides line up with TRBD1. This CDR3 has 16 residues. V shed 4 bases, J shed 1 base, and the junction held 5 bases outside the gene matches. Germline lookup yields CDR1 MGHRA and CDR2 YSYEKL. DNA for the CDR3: TGCGCCAGCAGCCCGCTCGGACAGGGGAACACCGGGGAGCTGTTTTTT. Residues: CASSPLGQGNTGELFF.

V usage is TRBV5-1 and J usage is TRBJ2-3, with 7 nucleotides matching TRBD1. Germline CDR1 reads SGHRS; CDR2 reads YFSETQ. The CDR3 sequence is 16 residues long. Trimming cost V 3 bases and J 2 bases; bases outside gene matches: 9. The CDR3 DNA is TGCGCCAGCAGCTACTGGGACAGACAATTCACAGATACGCAGTATTTT. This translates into CASSYWDRQFTDTQYF. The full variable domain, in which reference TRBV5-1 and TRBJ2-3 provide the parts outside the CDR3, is KAGVTQTPRYLIKTRGQQVTLSCSPISGHRSVSWYQQTPGQGLQFLFEYFSETQRNKGNFPGRFSGRQFSNSRSEMNVSTLELGDSALYLCASSYWDRQFTDTQYFGPGTRLTVL.

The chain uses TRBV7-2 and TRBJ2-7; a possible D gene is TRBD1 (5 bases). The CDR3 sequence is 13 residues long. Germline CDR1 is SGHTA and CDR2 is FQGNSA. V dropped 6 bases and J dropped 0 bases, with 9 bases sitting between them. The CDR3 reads CASSYRSSYEQYF. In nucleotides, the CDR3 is TGTGCCAGCAGTTACAGGAGCTCCTACGAGCAGTACTTC.

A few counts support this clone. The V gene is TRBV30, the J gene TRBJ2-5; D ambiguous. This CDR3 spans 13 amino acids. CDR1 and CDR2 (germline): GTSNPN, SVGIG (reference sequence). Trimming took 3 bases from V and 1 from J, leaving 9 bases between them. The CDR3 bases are TGTGCCTGGAGACAGATCCTCCAAGAGACCCAGTACTTC. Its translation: CAWRQILQETQYF.

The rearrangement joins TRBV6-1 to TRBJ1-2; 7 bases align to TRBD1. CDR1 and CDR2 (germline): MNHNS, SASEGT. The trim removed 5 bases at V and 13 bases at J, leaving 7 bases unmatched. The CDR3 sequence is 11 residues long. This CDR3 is CASSKGARGTF. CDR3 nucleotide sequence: TGTGCCAGCAGTAAGGGGGCGAGGGGCACCTTC.

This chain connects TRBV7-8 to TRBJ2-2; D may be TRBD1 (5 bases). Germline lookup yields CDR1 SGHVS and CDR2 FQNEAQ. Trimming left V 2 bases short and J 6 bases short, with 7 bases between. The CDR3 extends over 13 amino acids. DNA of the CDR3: TGTGCCAGCAGCTTAAAGGGGCCCGGGGAGCTGTTTTTT. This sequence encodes CASSLKGPGELFF.

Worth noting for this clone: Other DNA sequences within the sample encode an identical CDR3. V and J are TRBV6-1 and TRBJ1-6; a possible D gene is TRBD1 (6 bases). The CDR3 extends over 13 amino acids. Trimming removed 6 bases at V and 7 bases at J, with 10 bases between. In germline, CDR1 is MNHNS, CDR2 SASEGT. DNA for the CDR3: TGTGCCAGCAGCGTCGGACAGAATTCACCCCTCCACTTT. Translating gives CASSVGQNSPLHF.